This TCR beta chain was recovered during a study of cytomegalovirus exposure and HLA in healthy donors. This CDR3 comprises 13 residues. The germline CDR1 and CDR2 sequences are SGHAT and FQNNGV. Deletions cut 6 bases from V and 0 bases from J, with 9 bases between. In the PCR, 60 Vbeta and 13 Jbeta primers were used. Some clones are missing from TCRdb's copy, which holds only in-frame ones; the method was immunoSEQ multiplex PCR. Its table records some 84,000 clones. The clonotype comes from a man aged 45 to 65 in good health and CMV-seronegative. V gene TRBV11-2 combines with J gene TRBJ2-7; the D is unclear. The sequenced sample consisted of PBMCs. The CDR3 reads CASRRVRSYEQYF. The DNA for the CDR3 is TGTGCCAGCAGACGAGTGCGCTCCTACGAGCAGTACTTC. Variable domain in full (rest from reference TRBV11-2 and TRBJ2-7): EAGVAQSPRYKIIEKRQSVAFWCNPISGHATLYWYQQILGQGPKLLIQFQNNGVVDDSQLPKDRFSAERLKGVDSTLKIQPAKLEDSAVYLCASRRVRSYEQYFGPGTRLTVT.